The 27 T cell receptor beta chains given below trace back to one sample, sequenced in a study of siplizumab effects on memory and regulatory T cells. Using immunoSEQ multiplex PCR, the repertoire was profiled, and TCRdb retains in-frame clones only, with some absent. The sample has some 100,000 clones; 92% are singletons. The sequencing sample was made of Tregs sorted from blood. The receptors derive from a human donor in good health.

This rearrangement joins TRBV30 to TRBJ2-3; TRBD2 matches 7 bases. In germline, CDR1 is GTSNPN, CDR2 SVGIG (reference sequence). The CDR3 is made up of 16 amino acids. V shed 1 base and J 5 bases; nucleotides not matched to a gene: 12. The CDR3: CAWSASPGGAGDTQYF. In DNA, the CDR3 is TGTGCCTGGAGTGCCTCTCCGGGAGGAGCGGGAGATACGCAGTATTTT.

V gene TRBV18 combines with J gene TRBJ2-6; D unclear. The germline V gene has CDR1 KGHSH and CDR2 LQKENI. The V gene lost 4 bases and the J gene lost 0 bases, with 13 bases spanning the gap. The CDR3 contains 17 residues. The CDR3 is CASSLMTDSSGANVLTF. DNA for the CDR3: TGTGCCAGCTCACTGATGACGGATTCCTCTGGGGCCAACGTCCTGACTTTC.

The sample holds one count of this clone. The chain links TRBV28 to TRBJ2-7; tentatively, D is TRBD2 (6 bases). Trimming removed 0 bases from V and 6 bases from J, with 12 bases in between. The CDR3 has 14 residues. The germline gives CDR1 MDHEN, CDR2 SYDVKM. CDR3 sequence (DNA): TGTGCCAGCAGTTTATGGGGGGGTAGGGTCGAGCAGTACTTC. It yields the protein CASSLWGGRVEQYF.

The chain carries TRBV29-1 and TRBJ2-5, with D maybe TRBD1 (5 bases). The V and J ends lost 3 bases and 4 bases respectively, with 21 bases between them. The CDR3 extends over 16 amino acids. Germline-derived CDR1 and CDR2 are SQVTM and ANQGSEA. CDR3 loop: CSVDALGSGFGETQYF. The CDR3 DNA reads as TGCAGCGTTGATGCTCTCGGTTCAGGGTTTGGAGAGACCCAGTACTTC.

In this sample, this clone turned up once. The chain's CDR3 is CATSRLAASTDTQYF. In DNA, the CDR3 is TGTGCCACCTCGAGACTAGCAGCTAGCACAGATACGCAGTATTTT. This rearrangement joins TRBV6-1 to TRBJ2-3; 7 bases map to TRBD2. Trimming cost V 10 bases and J 0 bases; bases outside gene matches: 10. The germline V gene has CDR1 MNHNS and CDR2 SASEGT. The CDR3 is 15 residues long.

This clone showed up just a few times. The V gene is TRBV7-2, the J gene TRBJ1-1, with D uncertain. Looked up from germline, CDR1 is SGHTA and CDR2 is FQGNSA. Trimming shortened V by 1 base and J by 10 bases, and 13 bases separated the two germline ends. The CDR3 has 13 amino acids. CDR3: CASSLVGSTGAFF. CDR3 DNA: TGTGCCAGCAGCTTAGTAGGGTCTACGGGAGCTTTCTTT.

This clone was detected only a few times. The CDR3 bases are TGTGCCAGCTCACCACAGGTTGGGAACACTGAAGCTTTCTTT. Translated: CASSPQVGNTEAFF. The V and J genes are TRBV18 and TRBJ1-1; D uncertain. Between the trimmed V and J ends, which lost 1 base and 1 base, there was a span of 7 bases. The CDR3 has 14 residues. The germline gives CDR1 KGHSH, CDR2 LQKENI.

This chain connects TRBV7-2 to TRBJ1-2; the D gene is possibly TRBD1 (6 bases). The V end was cut by 11 bases, the J end by 5 bases, with 24 bases between. This CDR3 is 15 amino acids long. Germline lookup yields CDR1 SGHTA and CDR2 FQGNSA. Here the CDR3 reads CAEGPAGGGRYGYTF. DNA of the CDR3: TGTGCCGAAGGCCCCGCCGGGGGCGGTCGTTATGGCTACACCTTC.

Written as DNA, the CDR3 is TGCGCCAGCAGCTGGGAGACCGACGAGCAGTACTTC. This gives the protein CASSWETDEQYF. This chain uses TRBV5-1 with TRBJ2-7; a possible D gene is TRBD2 (5 bases). The CDR3 spans 12 residues. Germline V gene sequence: CDR1 SGHRS, CDR2 YFSETQ. Trimming removed 3 bases from V and 5 bases from J, with 9 bases in between.

This rearrangement joins TRBV5-1 to TRBJ1-1; D call uncertain. The germline CDR1 and CDR2 sequences are SGHRS and YFSETQ. The CDR3 is 15 residues long. Trimming cost V 0 bases and J 0 bases, with 9 bases left between them. The CDR3 spells CASSLAATMNTEAFF. CDR3 bases: TGCGCCAGCAGCTTGGCTGCTACCATGAACACTGAAGCTTTCTTT.

V is TRBV5-1 and J is TRBJ2-5, with 10 bases lining up with TRBD1. Germline trimming cut 3 bases from V and 1 base from J; bases unmatched to any gene: 3. The CDR3 consists of 15 residues. Germline V gene data show CDR1 as SGHRS and CDR2 as YFSETQ. The CDR3 is CASSSDRGPQETQYF. The DNA of the CDR3 is TGCGCCAGCAGCTCAGACAGGGGGCCCCAAGAGACCCAGTACTTC.

The chain joins TRBV18 to TRBJ2-6, with D possibly matching TRBD1 (5 bases). Germline CDR1 is KGHSH and CDR2 is LQKENI. The CDR3 length is 14 residues. The V end was cut by 3 bases, the J end by 2 bases, with 5 bases between. CDR3 in DNA: TGTGCCAGCTCACCGGACACTGGGGCCAACGTCCTGACTTTC. Translation gives CASSPDTGANVLTF. Combining the CDR3 with reference TRBV18 and TRBJ2-6 gives the whole variable domain NAGVMQNPRHLVRRRGQEARLRCSPMKGHSHVYWYRQLPEEGLKFMVYLQKENIIDESGMPKERFSAEFPKEGPSILRIQQVVRGDSAAYFCASSPDTGANVLTFGAGSRLTVL.

CDR3 protein: CASSQDRYRGQNSPLHF. DNA for the CDR3: TGCGCCAGCAGCCAAGATCGGTACAGGGGCCAGAATTCACCCCTCCACTTT. This chain links TRBV4-1 with TRBJ1-6; 7 bases map to TRBD1. The CDR3 consists of 17 residues. V was pared by 0 bases and J by 7 bases, with 9 bases of the junction left unmatched. The germline V gene encodes CDR1 MGHRA and CDR2 YSYEKL.

The rearrangement uses TRBV7-9 and TRBJ2-5; TRBD2 aligns across 7 bases. Trimming took 3 bases from V and 1 from J; bases not matched to a gene: 5. Germline lookup yields CDR1 SEHNR and CDR2 FQNEAQ (reference sequence). CDR3 length: 15 amino acids. The CDR3 bases are TGTGCCAGCAGCTTGGGAAGCGGGATCCAAGAGACCCAGTACTTC. Translating it yields CASSLGSGIQETQYF.

This clone was recorded only once. This sequence joins TRBV10-1 and TRBJ2-1; D is possibly TRBD2 (6 bases). Trimming stripped 2 bases from V and 10 bases from J, with 21 bases between. The CDR3 spans 16 residues. From germline, CDR1 is WNHNN and CDR2 SYGVQD (reference sequence). The CDR3 sequence is CASSEPGKGRLGEQFF. The CDR3 DNA reads TGCGCCAGCAGTGAGCCGGGGAAGGGGAGGCTGGGGGAGCAGTTCTTC.

The rearrangement joins TRBV28 to TRBJ2-3, with TRBD2 identical over 9 bases. Germline CDR1 MDHEN, CDR2 SYDVKM. CDR3 length: 16 residues. J was trimmed by 5 bases and V by 3 bases; bases with no gene match: 9. The CDR3 region has the DNA TGTGCCAGCAGTTTGGGCTTAGCGGGAGCTGTAGATACGCAGTATTTT. Its protein is CASSLGLAGAVDTQYF.

This clone occurred a few times. The rearrangement links TRBV10-2 to TRBJ2-3, with 7 bases aligning to TRBD2. The CDR3 contains 15 residues. Germline-derived CDR1 and CDR2 are WSHSY and SAAADI. The V gene end was trimmed by 7 bases and the J gene end by 5 bases; junction bases not matched to a gene: 12. CDR3 DNA: TGCGCCAGCATAAAGGTTGCGGGAGCGGTAGATACGCAGTATTTT. Translation gives CASIKVAGAVDTQYF.

This chain uses TRBV19 with TRBJ2-3; weak D call: TRBD1 (6 bases). CDR1 is LNHDA, CDR2 SQIVND, per germline (reference sequence). This CDR3 is built from 17 residues. V shed 4 bases and J shed 1 base, with 18 bases lying between them. The CDR3 sequence: CASSTTGKRLGTDTQYF. DNA of the CDR3: TGTGCCAGTAGTACGACAGGAAAGAGGCTGGGCACAGATACGCAGTATTTT.

The J gene is TRBJ2-1, the V gene TRBV18, with D possibly being TRBD1 (6 bases). V lost 0 bases and J lost 2, with 11 bases in between. The CDR3 runs to 16 residues. The germline V gene has CDR1 KGHSH and CDR2 LQKENI. In nucleotides, the CDR3 is TGTGCCAGCTCACCACCAGCAGGGGTTGCCTACAATGAGCAGTTCTTC. Protein product: CASSPPAGVAYNEQFF.

V is TRBV19 and J is TRBJ1-2; no firm D call. Germline V gene sequence: CDR1 LNHDA, CDR2 SQIVND (reference sequence). Deletions cut 1 base from V and 5 bases from J, with 14 bases between. This CDR3 has 15 amino acids. The CDR3 nucleotides read TGTGCCAGTAGTATAGGGCAGGCCCGCACTTATGGCTACACCTTC. Protein sequence: CASSIGQARTYGYTF.

This clone appeared a few times. The genes are TRBV2 and TRBJ2-2, with TRBD2 as a possible D gene (6 bases). Germline-derived CDR1 and CDR2 are SNHLY and FYNNEI. The CDR3 loop spans 11 amino acids. V was trimmed by 0 bases and J by 13 bases, leaving 6 bases between them. This CDR3 reads CASSEARGLFF. CDR3 DNA sequence: TGTGCCAGCAGTGAAGCGCGGGGGCTGTTTTTT.

The sample holds a few counts of this clone. This rearrangement joins TRBV6-5 to TRBJ1-1; D may be TRBD1 (6 bases). This CDR3 spans 15 amino acids. Trimming cost V 2 bases and J 6 bases, with 16 bases left between them. Per the germline V gene, CDR1 is MNHEY and CDR2 is SVGAGI. The CDR3 DNA reads as TGTGCCAGCAGTTACCAAACGGGAGGGGGGCCTGAAGCTTTCTTT. This sequence encodes CASSYQTGGGPEAFF.

This chain uses TRBV29-1 with TRBJ2-7; maybe TRBD2 (6 bases). CDR1 is SQVTM and CDR2 is ANQGSEA in the germline V gene. V was pared by 5 bases and J by 0 bases, with 14 bases between. This CDR3 region has 14 residues. The chain's CDR3 is CSVLRTGSSYEQYF. CDR3 bases: TGCAGCGTTCTTCGGACCGGGAGCTCCTACGAGCAGTACTTC.

This clone was observed a single time. The V call is TRBV28, the J call TRBJ1-5; D is ambiguous. Germline CDR1 is MDHEN and CDR2 is SYDVKM. This CDR3 contains 15 residues. V lost 3 bases and J lost 3, with 12 bases in between. DNA for the CDR3: TGTGCCAGCAGTTTCGTAGGACCGCACAATCAGCCCCAGCATTTT. Protein product: CASSFVGPHNQPQHF.

This chain uses TRBV18 with TRBJ2-7; 9 bases fit TRBD1. The CDR3 totals 16 residues. From germline, CDR1 is KGHSH and CDR2 LQKENI. Trimming removed 4 bases from V and 0 bases from J; junction bases left unmatched: 7. CDR3 in DNA: TGTGCCAGCTCACAGGGGACAGGGTTTAGCTCCTACGAGCAGTACTTC. Its translation: CASSQGTGFSSYEQYF.

This clone has only a few counts. The genes are TRBV18 and TRBJ1-1; 7 bases are a match to TRBD1. V gave up 2 bases and J gave up 4 bases; unmatched junction bases: 1. The CDR3 is made up of 13 amino acids. Germline CDR1 reads KGHSH; CDR2 reads LQKENI. The CDR3 nucleotides read TGTGCCAGCTCACCAAGGACAGGCACTGAAGCTTTCTTT. Translating it yields CASSPRTGTEAFF.

The CDR3 DNA reads as TGTGCCAGCAGCAGGGGGACTAGCGGGAGCACAGATACGCAGTATTTT. This translates into CASSRGTSGSTDTQYF. V gene TRBV5-4 combines with J gene TRBJ2-3, with 12 bases identical to TRBD2. V lost 4 bases and J lost 0; bases outside the gene matches: 3. In germline, CDR1 is SGHNT, CDR2 YYREEE (reference sequence). The CDR3 extends over 16 amino acids.